These T cell receptor beta chains were read from a single sample in a study of T cell repertoires in aging, cancer and after chemotherapy. In TCRdb, the multiplex PCR reads were re-called with MiXCR into one record per CDR3 protein. Seen here are over 3,500 distinct CDR3 sequences, less than 30% observed once, and the top ten hold 20% to 25%. Sequencing used blood. Receptors were obtained from a human donor with a solid tumor. Both conserved end residues are part of each CDR3. D genes are given only for firm matches. Clone size appears in some rows only: once, few, many, or a class for an expanded clone.

v_gene: TRBV13; d_gene: -; abundance: few; j_gene: TRBJ2-2; CDR3aa: CASSFSRPGELFF; CDR3nt: TGTGCCAGCAGCTTCAGTCGACCCGGGGAGCTGTTTTTT
v_gene: TRBV10-3; d_gene: -; abundance: -; j_gene: TRBJ2-4; CDR3aa: CAISDGLLSGLHIQYF; CDR3nt: TGTGCCATCAGTGACGGTCTGTTGTCGGGGTTGCACATTCAGTACTTC
v_gene: TRBV6-5; d_gene: TRBD1; abundance: few; j_gene: TRBJ1-1; CDR3aa: CASSKGQGMNTEAFF; CDR3nt: TGTGCCAGCAGTAAGGGACAGGGAATGAACACTGAAGCTTTCTTT
v_gene: TRBV5-1; d_gene: -; abundance: -; j_gene: TRBJ1-5; CDR3aa: CASSLPGNNQPQHF; CDR3nt: TGCGCCAGCAGCCTACCGGGAAACAATCAGCCCCAGCATTTT
v_gene: TRBV19; d_gene: -; abundance: medium-sized; j_gene: TRBJ2-3; CDR3aa: CASRPQGTDTQYF; CDR3nt: TGTGCCAGTAGGCCACAGGGCACAGATACGCAGTATTTT
v_gene: TRBV7-2; d_gene: -; abundance: -; j_gene: TRBJ1-1; CDR3aa: CASSQISGIDTEAFF; CDR3nt: TGTGCCAGCAGCCAAATCTCAGGGATAGACACTGAAGCTTTCTTT
v_gene: TRBV20-1; d_gene: -; abundance: -; j_gene: TRBJ2-2; CDR3aa: CSARQGAGELFF; CDR3nt: TGCAGTGCTAGACAGGGTGCCGGGGAGCTGTTTTTT
v_gene: TRBV24-1; d_gene: -; abundance: few; j_gene: TRBJ2-3; CDR3aa: CATSDPRSGPRTDTQYF; CDR3nt: TGTGCCACCAGTGACCCAAGAAGCGGGCCTCGCACAGATACGCAGTATTTT
v_gene: TRBV6-5; d_gene: -; abundance: few; j_gene: TRBJ1-1; CDR3aa: CASSEIQGLTEAFF; CDR3nt: TGTGCCAGCAGTGAAATTCAGGGTTTGACTGAAGCTTTCTTT
v_gene: TRBV18; d_gene: -; abundance: -; j_gene: TRBJ2-7; CDR3aa: CASSPIGRQVRGYEQYF; CDR3nt: TGTGCCAGCTCACCAATCGGACGGCAGGTCCGCGGCTACGAGCAGTACTTC
v_gene: TRBV6-5; d_gene: TRBD1; abundance: -; j_gene: TRBJ1-4; CDR3aa: CASSEGQGTNEKLFF; CDR3nt: TGTGCCAGCAGTGAAGGACAGGGGACCAATGAAAAACTGTTTTTT
v_gene: TRBV12-3/TRBV12-4; d_gene: -; abundance: -; j_gene: TRBJ2-5; CDR3aa: CASRDSRETQYF; CDR3nt: TGTGCCAGCAGGGATAGTAGGGAGACCCAGTACTTC
v_gene: TRBV7-2; d_gene: -; abundance: few; j_gene: TRBJ2-7; CDR3aa: CASSLLPWTYEQYF; CDR3nt: TGTGCCAGCAGCTTATTACCCTGGACCTACGAGCAGTACTTC
v_gene: TRBV20-1; d_gene: TRBD1; abundance: few; j_gene: TRBJ1-1; CDR3aa: CSAPQGGGWTEAFF; CDR3nt: TGCAGTGCCCCACAGGGGGGTGGGTGGACTGAAGCTTTCTTT
v_gene: TRBV6-5; d_gene: TRBD2; abundance: medium-sized; j_gene: TRBJ2-1; CDR3aa: CASRWGGSYNEQFF; CDR3nt: TGTGCCAGCAGATGGGGGGGGTCCTACAATGAGCAGTTCTTC
v_gene: TRBV27; d_gene: TRBD1; abundance: -; j_gene: TRBJ2-5; CDR3aa: CASRVRTGSRETQYF; CDR3nt: TGTGCCAGCAGAGTCCGGACAGGGTCGAGAGAGACCCAGTACTTC
v_gene: TRBV18; d_gene: -; abundance: few; j_gene: TRBJ2-5; CDR3aa: CASSRQETQYF; CDR3nt: TGTGCCAGCTCACGACAAGAGACCCAGTACTTC
v_gene: TRBV7-6; d_gene: TRBD2; abundance: few; j_gene: TRBJ2-1; CDR3aa: CASSLNSGLEGGEQFF; CDR3nt: TGTGCCAGCAGCTTAAATTCAGGACTAGAGGGCGGTGAGCAGTTCTTC
v_gene: TRBV5-1; d_gene: -; abundance: -; j_gene: TRBJ1-2; CDR3aa: CASSLGDGTANYGYTF; CDR3nt: TGCGCCAGCAGCTTGGGGGACGGGACCGCGAACTATGGCTACACCTTC
v_gene: TRBV20-1; d_gene: TRBD1; abundance: -; j_gene: TRBJ2-7; CDR3aa: CSARDTGTGIDEQYF; CDR3nt: TGCAGTGCTAGAGACACCGGGACAGGGATCGACGAGCAGTACTTC
v_gene: TRBV27; d_gene: -; abundance: -; j_gene: TRBJ1-2; CDR3aa: CASSLSPDRPPPNGYTF; CDR3nt: TGTGCCAGCAGTTTATCGCCCGACCGGCCACCCCCTAATGGCTACACCTTC
v_gene: TRBV27; d_gene: -; abundance: -; j_gene: TRBJ1-2; CDR3aa: CASSLGQGFYGYTF; CDR3nt: TGTGCCAGCAGTTTAGGACAAGGATTCTATGGCTACACCTTC
v_gene: TRBV5-1; d_gene: -; abundance: -; j_gene: TRBJ2-3; CDR3aa: CASSLGRNTDTQYF; CDR3nt: TGCGCCAGCAGCTTGGGGAGAAACACAGATACGCAGTATTTT
v_gene: TRBV5-6; d_gene: -; abundance: -; j_gene: TRBJ1-1; CDR3aa: CASSLGLTEAFF; CDR3nt: TGTGCCAGCAGCTTGGGCTTAACTGAAGCTTTCTTT